Each of the 22 T cell receptor beta chains below was sequenced from the same sample in a study of shared clonotypes between healthy human individuals. Assay used: immunoSEQ multiplex PCR; TCRdb lists only in-frame clones, some missing. The sample shows over a million clones, around 97% of them seen only once. The specimen was naive CD4+ T cells sorted from blood. The subset: CD45RA+ positively selected. All receptors derive from a man aged 25 to 40 in good health.

V gene TRBV18 combines with J gene TRBJ2-7; no firm D call. Deletions cut 2 bases from V and 1 base from J, with 6 bases between. There are 13 residues in the CDR3. Per germline, CDR1 KGHSH and CDR2 LQKENI. The chain's CDR3 is CASSPKTSYEQYF. CDR3 coding DNA: TGTGCCAGCTCACCAAAAACTTCCTACGAGCAGTACTTC.

This rearrangement joins TRBV5-4 to TRBJ2-1, with D perhaps matching TRBD2 (6 bases). This CDR3 is 16 amino acids long. Trimming removed 0 bases at V and 10 bases at J, with 20 bases between. Germline V gene data show CDR1 as SGHNT and CDR2 as YYREEE (reference sequence). CDR3: CASSLAGVGGPREQFF. CDR3 DNA sequence: TGTGCCAGCAGCTTGGCCGGGGTGGGGGGACCGAGAGAGCAGTTCTTC.

This clone was seen only once. The chain has TRBV6-1 and TRBJ1-2; D is unresolved. The germline V gene has CDR1 MNHNS and CDR2 SASEGT. The CDR3 totals 12 residues. V was clipped by 8 bases and J by 7 bases, with 14 bases between them. In DNA form, the CDR3 reads TGTGCCAGCTTAAGAAAAGGGTTTGGCTACACCTTC. Residues: CASLRKGFGYTF.

The chain has TRBV9 and TRBJ2-7, with D uncertain. V lost 0 bases to trimming and J lost 5 bases, with 12 bases between them. Germline CDR1 SGDLS, CDR2 YYNGEE. This CDR3 is 14 amino acids long. This CDR3 is CASSVDPLSHEQYF. The CDR3 DNA is TGTGCCAGCAGCGTAGATCCTCTTAGCCACGAGCAGTACTTC.

The V gene is TRBV27, the J gene TRBJ2-1; D ambiguous. The CDR3 loop spans 14 amino acids. The V gene's germline CDR1 is MNHEY and CDR2 SMNVEV (reference sequence). Trimming took off 5 bases at V and 7 bases at J, with 15 bases between the two ends. This CDR3 is CASSDWGTRNEQFF. The CDR3 DNA reads as TGTGCCAGCAGTGATTGGGGTACGAGGAATGAGCAGTTCTTC.

With regard to this clone: Other DNA sequences in this specimen translate into the identical CDR3. The chain recombines TRBV19 with TRBJ2-5, with D unclear. CDR3 size: 13 residues. Trimming took off 3 bases at V and 3 bases at J, with 8 bases between the two ends. CDR1 and CDR2 from the germline V gene are LNHDA and SQIVND (reference sequence). The CDR3 loop is CASSIGVKETQYF. The CDR3 region has the DNA TGTGCCAGTAGTATTGGAGTTAAAGAGACCCAGTACTTC. Filled out from reference TRBV19 and TRBJ2-5, the complete variable domain reads DGGITQSPKYLFRKEGQNVTLSCEQNLNHDAMYWYRQDPGQGLRLIYYSQIVNDFQKGDIAEGYSVSREKKESFPLTVTSAQKNPTAFYLCASSIGVKETQYFGPGTRLLVL.

This chain joins TRBV6-5 and TRBJ1-1; possibly TRBD1 for D (5 bases). V dropped 6 bases and J dropped 2 bases, with 16 bases sitting between them. Germline V gene sequence: CDR1 MNHEY, CDR2 SVGAGI. CDR3 length equals 15 residues. The CDR3 coding sequence is TGTGCCAGCAGATTCCCCGGGGCTGCTAACACTGAAGCTTTCTTT. It specifies CASRFPGAANTEAFF.

The V and J genes are TRBV15 and TRBJ2-7; a possible D gene is TRBD2 (5 bases). Germline CDR1 is LNHNV and CDR2 is YYDKDF (reference sequence). This CDR3 region has 15 residues. Trimming removed 2 bases from V and 1 base from J, with 12 bases in between. The CDR3 bases are TGTGCCACCAGCAGATTCTCCGGGGATTCCTACGAGCAGTACTTC. Protein: CATSRFSGDSYEQYF.

The V call is TRBV19, the J call TRBJ2-1; tentative D call: TRBD2 (6 bases). CDR1 LNHDA and CDR2 SQIVND come from the germline V gene (reference sequence). The ends were cut back, 3 bases at V and 4 bases at J, with 19 bases in the middle. The CDR3 consists of 17 residues. The CDR3 nucleotides read TGTGCCAGTAGTATCGGGTCGGGGACTCCACCGTACAATGAGCAGTTCTTC. It yields the protein CASSIGSGTPPYNEQFF.

The chain uses TRBV7-9 and TRBJ2-3; 9 nucleotides align to TRBD2. This CDR3 spans 17 amino acids. Unmatched junction bases numbered 15, after V lost 5 bases and J lost 6 bases. Germline assignment: CDR1 SEHNR and CDR2 FQNEAQ (reference sequence). CDR3 in amino acids: CASSPGMAGGSTDTQYF. The CDR3 DNA reads TGTGCCAGCAGCCCAGGGATGGCGGGAGGGAGTACGGATACGCAGTATTTT.

CDR3 loop: CAWSVIAGEETQYF. The CDR3 DNA follows: TGTGCCTGGAGTGTTATCGCGGGAGAGGAGACCCAGTACTTC. The V call is TRBV30, the J call TRBJ2-5; TRBD2 aligns across 7 bases. Germline V lookup: CDR1 GTSNPN, CDR2 SVGIG (reference sequence). This CDR3 is built from 14 residues. After removal of 0 bases from V and 5 bases from J, the junction contained 6 bases not matched to a gene.

V usage is TRBV28 and J usage is TRBJ1-4; 12 nucleotides line up with TRBD1. V lost 8 bases, J lost 5 bases, and 6 bases stayed unmatched. The CDR3 consists of 15 residues. CDR1 and CDR2 (germline): MDHEN, SYDVKM. As DNA, the CDR3 is TGTGCCAGCTTATGGGACAGGGGGCCCAATGAAAAACTGTTTTTT. This sequence encodes CASLWDRGPNEKLFF.

The J gene is TRBJ2-5, the V gene TRBV14, with D unclear. Trimming shortened V by 4 bases and J by 5 bases, and 20 bases separated the two germline ends. CDR1 is SGHDN, CDR2 FVKESK, per germline. This CDR3 is built from 16 residues. The CDR3 nucleotides are TGTGCCAGCAGCCCCCTATTTGGAACTGTTGCGGAGACCCAGTACTTC. Its translation: CASSPLFGTVAETQYF.

The V gene is TRBV4-1, the J gene TRBJ1-2; D remains ambiguous. The CDR3 consists of 15 residues. CDR1 MGHRA and CDR2 YSYEKL come from the germline V gene. V was trimmed by 0 bases and J by 0 bases, leaving 8 bases between them. CDR3 in DNA: TGCGCCAGCAGCCAAGAAACAGCCCCTAACTATGGCTACACCTTC. This encodes CASSQETAPNYGYTF.

This chain uses TRBV30 with TRBJ2-2; 12 positions agree with TRBD2. Losses at the gene ends were 2 bases for V and 7 bases for J; bases not matched to a gene: 8. The germline gives CDR1 GTSNPN, CDR2 SVGIG (reference sequence). The CDR3 covers 16 residues. CDR3 in amino acids: CAWSNLAGGCGGELFF. The DNA of the CDR3 is TGTGCCTGGAGTAACCTAGCGGGAGGGTGTGGCGGGGAGCTGTTTTTT.

The rearrangement uses TRBV13 and TRBJ2-7; no firm D call. This CDR3 has 13 amino acids. V lost 1 base and J 0 bases, leaving 4 bases between the germline ends. Germline-derived CDR1 and CDR2 are PRHDT and FYEKMQ (reference sequence). The CDR3 region is CASSLELSYEQYF. CDR3 nucleotide sequence: TGTGCCAGCAGCTTAGAACTCTCCTACGAGCAGTACTTC.

This chain links TRBV18 with TRBJ1-1; no reliable D call. V lost 3 bases and J 1 base, leaving 9 bases between the germline ends. The CDR3 totals 14 residues. The germline gives CDR1 KGHSH, CDR2 LQKENI. CDR3 loop: CASSPVAGNTEAFF. Here the CDR3 DNA reads TGTGCCAGCTCACCGGTGGCAGGGAACACTGAAGCTTTCTTT.

The chain links TRBV7-9 to TRBJ2-7, with TRBD2 matching over 7 bases. Germline V lookup: CDR1 SEHNR, CDR2 FQNEAQ (reference sequence). The CDR3 sequence is 13 residues long. V shed 0 bases, J shed 5 bases, and the junction held 1 base outside the gene matches. The CDR3: CASSLARGNEQYF. CDR3 in DNA: TGTGCCAGCAGCTTAGCGCGGGGGAACGAGCAGTACTTC.

V gene TRBV5-1 combines with J gene TRBJ2-3; 9 positions match TRBD1. The CDR3 runs 14 residues. V shed 4 bases and J 4 bases; nucleotides not matched to a gene: 4. The germline V gene has CDR1 SGHRS and CDR2 YFSETQ. DNA of the CDR3: TGCGCCAGCAGCGCGGGACAGGGCCCAGATACGCAGTATTTT. Residues: CASSAGQGPDTQYF.

The chain employs TRBV7-9 and TRBJ2-2, with D uncertain. Per the germline V gene, CDR1 is SEHNR and CDR2 is FQNEAQ (reference sequence). The CDR3 spans 13 residues. V was pared by 9 bases and J by 0 bases, with 8 bases between. The CDR3 nucleotides are TGTGCCAGAACGACCGCGAACACCGGGGAGCTGTTTTTT. Protein: CARTTANTGELFF. Full variable domain (outside the CDR3, taken from reference TRBV7-9 and TRBJ2-2): DTGVSQNPRHKITKRGQNVTFRCDPISEHNRLYWYRQTLGQGPEFLTYFQNEAQLEKSRLLSDRFSAERPKGSFSTLEIQRTEQGDSAMYLCARTTANTGELFFGEGSRLTVL.

The rearrangement uses TRBV28 and TRBJ2-7, with a weak D call TRBD1 (6 bases). Germline CDR1 reads MDHEN; CDR2 reads SYDVKM. The CDR3 has 15 amino acids. V was cut by 6 bases and J by 0 bases, with 15 bases left in between. DNA of the CDR3: TGTGCCAGCAGCCAAAGACAGGTCCCCTCCTACGAGCAGTACTTC. Protein product: CASSQRQVPSYEQYF.

The chain has TRBV9 and TRBJ2-3; D remains ambiguous. Germline values: CDR1 SGDLS, CDR2 YYNGEE. There are 14 residues in the CDR3. Trimming cost V 4 bases and J 0 bases, with 9 bases left between them. In DNA form, the CDR3 reads TGTGCCAGCAGCTCAGGTCCAAGCACAGATACGCAGTATTTT. Translated, it gives CASSSGPSTDTQYF.